This T cell receptor beta chain is from a study of blood T cell repertoires in COVID-19. Study-level information: The analysed material was cDNA or gDNA that came from T cells, B-cell-depleted T cells, or PBMCs.

TCRdb keeps only in-frame clones here, not all; method: immunoSEQ multiplex PCR. The sample has fewer than 350,000 clones; roughly 79% are singletons. Germline V gene sequence: CDR1 SGHRS, CDR2 YFSETQ. Trimming cost V 2 bases and J 4 bases; bases outside gene matches: 17. This CDR3 has 18 amino acids. The sequenced sample was peripheral blood. The chain uses TRBV5-1 and TRBJ1-2; 7 positions match TRBD1. This clonotype was obtained from a woman in her sixties with active or convalescent COVID-19. CDR3 nucleotide sequence: TGCGCCAGCAGCTTCGCGGTTGGTACAGGGGCGAATGGCTATGGCTACACCTTC. Translating it yields CASSFAVGTGANGYGYTF.